This TCR beta chain was recorded in a study of persistence of HIV-infected CD4 T cells. Lysates of CMV-infected fibroblasts at approximately 9.4 ug/mL stimulated these cells. CD40L/CD69 double-negative CD45RO-high memory CD4+ T cells were collected. V was clipped by 7 bases and J by 0 bases, with 12 bases between them. The V gene's germline CDR1 is MNHNS and CDR2 SASEGT. This CDR3 is 15 amino acids long. Turning to this clone: No antigen is known for it.

The libraries were made with immunoSEQ version 4 in survey mode. TCRdb keeps only in-frame clones here, not all; method: immunoSEQ multiplex PCR. The sample records about 40,000 clones, 75% to 90% being singletons. This clonotype was obtained from an adult man with HIV who was CMV-seropositive. This sample comprised CD4+ T cells sorted from PBMCs after roughly 19-hour stimulation, obtained from a patient who received antiretroviral therapy. V and J are TRBV6-1 and TRBJ2-2; a weak D match, TRBD1 (6 bases). Written as DNA, the CDR3 is TGTGCCAGCAACGGACAGAGGTCGAACACCGGGGAGCTGTTTTTT. Its protein product is CASNGQRSNTGELFF.